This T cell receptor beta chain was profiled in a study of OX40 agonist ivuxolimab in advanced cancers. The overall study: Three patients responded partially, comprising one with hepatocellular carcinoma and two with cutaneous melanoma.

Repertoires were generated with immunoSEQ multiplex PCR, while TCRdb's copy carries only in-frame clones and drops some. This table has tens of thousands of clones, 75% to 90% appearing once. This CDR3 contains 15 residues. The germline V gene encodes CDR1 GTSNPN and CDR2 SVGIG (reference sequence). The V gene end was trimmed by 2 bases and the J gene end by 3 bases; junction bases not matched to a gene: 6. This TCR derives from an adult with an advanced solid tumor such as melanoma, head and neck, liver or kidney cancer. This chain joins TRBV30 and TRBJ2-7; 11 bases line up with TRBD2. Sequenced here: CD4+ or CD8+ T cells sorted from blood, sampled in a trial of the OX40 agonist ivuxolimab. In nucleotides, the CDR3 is TGTGCCTGGAGTACGGGCGGACTAGCGGGCTACGAGCAGTACTTC. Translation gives CAWSTGGLAGYEQYF. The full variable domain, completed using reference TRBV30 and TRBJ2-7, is SQTIHQWPATLVQPVGSPLSLECTVEGTSNPNLYWYRQAAGRGLQLLFYSVGIGQISSEVPQNLSASRPQDRQFILSSKKLLLSDSGFYLCAWSTGGLAGYEQYFGPGTRLTVT.